This T cell receptor (beta chain) was recovered during a study of CD8+ T cells in alopecia areata. RNA was extracted and reverse transcribed into cDNA as the sequencing template. Sequenced by immunoSEQ multiplex PCR; TCRdb stores in-frame clones only, minus some. The sample includes more than 95,000 clones, 30% to 40% of them seen just once. The CDR3 sequence is 16 residues long. The V and J ends lost 0 bases and 2 bases respectively, with 14 bases between them. Germline V CDR1 and CDR2: SGHRS, YFSETQ. This clone was found a few times. The chain couples TRBV5-1 to TRBJ2-5; tentative D call: TRBD1 (5 bases). The sequencing sample was made of CD4+ T cells sorted from blood. This receptor was taken from a human donor with alopecia areata. CDR3 DNA: TGCGCCAGCAGCTTGGGGGGCAGTGCTACTCAAGAGACCCAGTACTTC. Its protein is CASSLGGSATQETQYF.